This TCR beta chain derives from a study of tumor-infiltrating lymphocytes in primary liver carcinoma listed by TCRdb under 2017. With respect to the entire study: The five patients, three men and two women aged 30 to 69 years, had hepatocellular carcinoma (four) or combined HCC and intrahepatic cholangiocarcinoma (one). The five patients had tumors staged T1-T3 N0M0, with maximum diameters ranging from roughly 4.2 to 10 cm. Each sample produced roughly 3.5 to 7.13 million productive TCRbeta reads, and read depth showed no significant difference between tissue types. Across five regions of each liver tumor, along with adjacent normal tissue and blood, the study brought together TCRbeta repertoire sequencing, expression microarrays and whole-exome sequencing. A total of roughly 35 specimens from 5 patients went through TCRbeta repertoire sequencing, namely 25 tumor regions, 5 adjacent noncancerous liver tissues and 5 peripheral blood samples. To link TCRbeta repertoire diversity with the local molecular phenotype, the roughly 23 tumor region samples were profiled using Agilent mRNA microarrays. Repertoires from technical replicates were highly reproducible, with mean shared-clone rates approximately 0.88 and correlation coefficients above 0.95. Overall results and qualifications from the work: Because the samples were bulk and unsorted, CD4+ and CD8+ T cell repertoires could not be compared. Compared with blood, tumors had a significantly larger share of the repertoire taken up by the top 250 clones (p = 0.039). Because only the TCR beta chain was sequenced and unpaired alpha chains were not captured, true repertoire diversity is likely underestimated. The study included only a few patients, and the authors note findings should be validated in a larger study. Only about 8-25% of top clones were present in all five regions of a tumor, suggesting spatial heterogeneity of tumor-infiltrating T cells. Pairs of tumor regions showed greater repertoire overlap (mean approximately 35%) than tumor-adjacent pairs (roughly 17%) or tumor-blood pairs (roughly 15%), which is consistent with antigen-driven expansion.

Without any cell sorting, total RNA and DNA were co-extracted from roughly 18-30 mg of bulk tissue using the AllPrep DNA/RNA mini kit. Surgical resection was performed in China between late 2015 and early 2016 on about 5 patients with histopathologically diagnosed primary liver carcinoma. Chronic HBV infection was present in the patients, and the patients were treatment-naive at sampling. Each tumor was sampled at five spatially separated regions: the superior, inferior, left-lateral and right-lateral poles and the tumor centre. Histology showed that every tumor sample contained more than 75% viable tumor cells. Fresh tumor and adjacent tissue pieces were bisected; one half was stored in RNAlater at -80°C, the other sent for histology. The CDR3 is made up of 14 amino acids, end residues included. Via the germline V gene, CDR1 is SQVTM and CDR2 ANQGSEA. Remarks on this clonotype: This receptor's antigen is unknown. This is likely a read error, given that the CDR3 carries no conserved phenylalanine or tryptophan at its end. The DNA is omitted, as the CDR3 cannot be located on it reliably, and the CDR3 follows TCRdb's listing.

Using a constant-region primer and ProtoScript II reverse transcriptase, TCRbeta-specific cDNA was reverse-transcribed from around 500 ng total RNA. The TCRbeta libraries were prepared through three rounds of nested multiplex PCR following a slightly modified ARM-PCR procedure. Each of the first two PCR rounds ran for around 10 cycles using multiplex TRBV1-TRBV30 forward primers together with a Cbeta reverse primer. Sample barcodes and Illumina adapters were added in a final 25-cycle PCR with Deep VentR polymerase. Before sequencing, amplicons of 200-500 bp were gel-purified using a QIAquick gel extraction kit. TCRbeta amplicons were sequenced on an Illumina HiSeq 2500 with 250-bp paired-end reads. The original methods were these. Quality trimming of reads was performed with Trimmomatic v0.33, and paired reads were merged with FLASH v1.2.11 so that full CDR3 sequences could be recovered. V, D and J germline segments were assigned to the rearranged TCRbeta sequences by MiGEC v1.2.1b. Clonotype statistics, along with Shannon-Wiener diversity indices, were calculated using VDJtools v1.0.0. Except for diversity analysis, only each sample's 250 most abundant clonotypes were used in subsequent analyses to reduce sampling bias. Using fastp trimming at Q25 and MiXCR clonotype assembly, TCRdb reanalyzed the public sequencing data and kept in-frame beta chains. Every CDR3 protein is listed once, alongside the most common genes and DNA of its rows. TCRdb's processing, not the authors' own work, is the source of the V and J calls. This sample holds fewer than 250,000 distinct CDR3 sequences; approximately 86% were observed only once. The ten biggest clones cover roughly 20% of the sample.

The receptor was derived from a man in his forties with primary liver carcinoma and hepatitis B virus infection. This chain is built from TRBV29-1 and TRBJ2-3; no DNA check was done on the table's D call, TRBD1. Sequences were obtained from tumor tissue from primary liver carcinoma. The CDR3 protein sequence reads: CSLSGKGVSDTQYY.